This T cell receptor beta chain was obtained from a study of tumor-infiltrating lymphocytes in primary liver carcinoma listed by TCRdb under 2017. Describing the broader study: Of the five patients (three men and two women, aged 30 to 69 years), four had hepatocellular carcinoma and one had combined HCC and intrahepatic cholangiocarcinoma. Across five regions of each liver tumor, along with adjacent normal tissue and blood, the study brought together TCRbeta repertoire sequencing, expression microarrays and whole-exome sequencing. A total of 35 specimens from 5 patients went through TCRbeta repertoire sequencing, namely 25 tumor regions, 5 adjacent noncancerous liver tissues and 5 peripheral blood samples. Each sample produced roughly 3.65 to 8 million productive TCRbeta reads, and read depth showed no significant difference between tissue types. Agilent mRNA microarray profiling was performed on the roughly 25 tumor region samples to relate TCRbeta repertoire diversity to the local molecular phenotype. High reproducibility was observed for the technical replicate repertoires, with mean shared-clone rates around 0.9 and correlation coefficients above 0.95. The five patients had tumors staged T1-T3 N0M0, with maximum diameters ranging from about 4 to 10 cm.

Using a constant-region primer and ProtoScript II reverse transcriptase, TCRbeta-specific cDNA was reverse-transcribed from 500 ng total RNA. TCRbeta libraries were built with three nested multiplex PCR rounds, a slightly modified ARM-PCR procedure. Each of the first two PCR rounds ran for around 11 cycles and used multiplex TRBV1-TRBV30 forward primers together with a Cbeta reverse primer. A final 25-cycle PCR with Deep VentR polymerase added sample barcodes and Illumina adapters. Before sequencing, amplicons of 200-500 bp were gel-purified using a QIAquick gel extraction kit. TCRbeta amplicons were sequenced on an Illumina HiSeq 2500 with 250-bp paired-end reads. The study's own analysis went as follows. To recover full CDR3 sequences, reads were quality-trimmed using Trimmomatic v0.33 and paired reads were then merged using FLASH v1.2.11. MiGEC v1.2.1b assigned V, D and J germline segments to the rearranged TCRbeta sequences. Clonotype statistics and Shannon-Wiener diversity indices were calculated with VDJtools v1.0.0. To reduce sampling bias, subsequent analyses other than the diversity analysis used only the 250 most abundant clonotypes in each sample. Clones were called with MiXCR by TCRdb after fastp trimmed the public reads at Q25, and only in-frame beta chains were retained. One record per CDR3 amino acid sequence lists the most common genes and DNA. These V and J calls rely on TCRdb rather than the paper's analysis. The sample has approximately 190,000 distinct CDR3 sequences on record, approximately 80% of them singletons. The ten largest make up over 15% of the sample.

General conclusions and limits of the study: With just five or six patients in the study, the authors point out that the findings should be validated in a larger study. Repertoire overlap was higher between tumor regions (mean roughly 36%) than tumor-adjacent (approximately 17%) or tumor-blood (about 14%) pairs, consistent with antigen-driven expansion. Because only the TCR beta chain was sequenced and unpaired alpha chains were not captured, true repertoire diversity is likely underestimated. Comparison of CD4+ and CD8+ T cell repertoires was precluded by the use of bulk unsorted samples. Only roughly 7-24% of top clones appeared in all five regions of a tumor, which suggests that tumor-infiltrating T cells are spatially heterogeneous. The top 250 clones made up a significantly larger repertoire fraction in tumors than in blood (p = 0.039).

The germline V gene (reference sequence) specifies MNHNY as CDR1 and SVGAGI as CDR2. The cysteine opens and the phenylalanine closes a CDR3 of 15 amino acids. Of the read, only the CDR3 DNA is kept; its 45 bases are in frame from base 1. Total RNA and DNA were co-extracted without cell sorting from around 20-30 mg of bulk tissue using the AllPrep DNA/RNA mini kit. Between late 2015 and early 2016, roughly 5 patients in China with histopathologically diagnosed primary liver carcinoma had their tumors surgically resected. At the time of sampling, the patients had chronic HBV infection and had not received any treatment. Five spatially separated regions were sampled per tumor: superior, inferior, left-lateral and right-lateral poles, plus the tumor centre. More than 85% viable tumor cells were found by histology in every tumor sample. Each fresh piece of tumor and adjacent tissue was cut in two, with one half stored in RNAlater at -80 degrees C and the other half sent for histology.

Worth noting for this clonotype: Its antigen is unknown. Base qualities are not at hand, and no much larger clone is one base apart.

The TCR originated in a middle-aged man with primary liver carcinoma and hepatitis B virus infection. Sequenced material: tumor tissue from primary liver carcinoma. The chain is assembled from TRBV6-6 and TRBJ2-1; 5 matching bases give a weak D call of TRBD2. The CDR3 has the sequence CATGEGLPSYNEQFF. The DNA sequence is TGTGCTACCGGGGAAGGACTCCCTTCCTACAATGAGCAGTTCTTC.